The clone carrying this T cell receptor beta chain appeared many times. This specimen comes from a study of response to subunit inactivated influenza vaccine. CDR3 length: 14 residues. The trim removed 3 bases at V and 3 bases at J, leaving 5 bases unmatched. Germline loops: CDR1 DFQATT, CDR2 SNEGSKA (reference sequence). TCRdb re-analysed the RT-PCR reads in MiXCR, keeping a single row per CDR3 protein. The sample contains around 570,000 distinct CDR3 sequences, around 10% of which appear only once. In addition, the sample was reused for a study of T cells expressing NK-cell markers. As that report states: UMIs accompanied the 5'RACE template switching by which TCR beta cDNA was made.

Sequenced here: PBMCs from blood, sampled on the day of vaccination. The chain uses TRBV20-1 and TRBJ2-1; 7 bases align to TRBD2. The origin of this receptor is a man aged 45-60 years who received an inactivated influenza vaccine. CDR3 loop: CSARSRDYYNEQFF. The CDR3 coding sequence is TGCAGTGCTAGGTCCAGGGACTACTACAATGAGCAGTTCTTC.